The text below deals with one TCR beta chain. Its antigen is as yet unknown. All trial patients relapsed after autologous stem cell transplantation. PBMCs were thawed, and CD8+ T cells were then isolated from them by magnetic negative selection. Best response was recorded as complete response, partial response or progressive disease. The data stem from a study of PD-1 blockade in classical Hodgkin lymphoma. Study-wide results and limits: The baseline diversity of complete responders showed similarity to that of newly diagnosed patients. Diversity in CD4+ TCRs, unlike that measured in CD8+ TCRs, had risen significantly by C4D1.

Produced via immunoSEQ multiplex PCR; TCRdb's table is partial and in-frame only. The sample lists some 1,600 clones; 84% were seen once. The TCR sequence derives from a human donor with classical Hodgkin lymphoma. The sequenced sample was CD8+ T cells from blood, obtained at baseline.

The chain's CDR3 is CASSESHPGEQYF. DNA for the CDR3: TGCGCCAGCAGTGAGTCGCACCCCGGGGAGCAGTACTTC. This chain joins TRBV10-1 and TRBJ2-7; D unclear. CDR1 WNHNN and CDR2 SYGVQD come from the germline V gene (reference sequence). The CDR3 length is 13 residues. Deletions cut 0 bases from V and 7 bases from J, with 10 bases between.